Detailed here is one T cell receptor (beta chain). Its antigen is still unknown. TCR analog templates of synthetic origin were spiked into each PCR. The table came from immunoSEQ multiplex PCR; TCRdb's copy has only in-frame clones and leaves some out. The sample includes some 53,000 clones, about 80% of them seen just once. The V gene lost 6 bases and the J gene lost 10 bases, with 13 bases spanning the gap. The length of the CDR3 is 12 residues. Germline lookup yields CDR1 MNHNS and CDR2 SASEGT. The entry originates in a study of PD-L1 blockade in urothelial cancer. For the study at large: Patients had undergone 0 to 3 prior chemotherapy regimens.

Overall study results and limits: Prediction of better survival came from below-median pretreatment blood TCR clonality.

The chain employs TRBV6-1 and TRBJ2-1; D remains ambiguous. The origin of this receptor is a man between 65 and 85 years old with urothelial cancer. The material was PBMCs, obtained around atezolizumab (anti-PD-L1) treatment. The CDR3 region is CASSRVSSEQFF. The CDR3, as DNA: TGTGCCAGCAGCCGGGTTAGTTCGGAGCAGTTCTTC.